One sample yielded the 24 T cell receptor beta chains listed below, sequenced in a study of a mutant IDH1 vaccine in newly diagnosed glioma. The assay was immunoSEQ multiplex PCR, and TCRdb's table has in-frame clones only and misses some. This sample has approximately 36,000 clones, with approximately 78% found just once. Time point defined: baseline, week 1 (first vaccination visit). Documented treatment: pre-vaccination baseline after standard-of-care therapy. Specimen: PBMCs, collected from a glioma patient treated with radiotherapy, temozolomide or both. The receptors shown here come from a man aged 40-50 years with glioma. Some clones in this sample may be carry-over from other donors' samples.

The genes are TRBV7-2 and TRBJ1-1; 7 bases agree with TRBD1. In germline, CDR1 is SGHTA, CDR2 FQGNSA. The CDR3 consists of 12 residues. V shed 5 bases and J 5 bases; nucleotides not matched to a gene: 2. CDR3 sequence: CASSPQGTEAFF. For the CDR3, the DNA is TGTGCCAGCAGCCCACAGGGGACTGAAGCTTTCTTT. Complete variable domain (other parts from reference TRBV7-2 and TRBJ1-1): GAGVSQSPSNKVTEKGKDVELRCDPISGHTALYWYRQSLGQGLEFLIYFQGNSAPDKSGLPSDRFSAERTGGSVSTLTIQRTQQEDSAVYLCASSPQGTEAFFGQGTRLTVV.

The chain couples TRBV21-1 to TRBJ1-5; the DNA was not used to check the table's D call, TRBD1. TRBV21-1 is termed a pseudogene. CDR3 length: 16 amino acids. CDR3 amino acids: CASSKSGAGTNQPQHF. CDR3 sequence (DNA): TGTGCCAGCAGCAAGTCTGGGGCCGGAACAAATCAGCCCCAGCATTTT.

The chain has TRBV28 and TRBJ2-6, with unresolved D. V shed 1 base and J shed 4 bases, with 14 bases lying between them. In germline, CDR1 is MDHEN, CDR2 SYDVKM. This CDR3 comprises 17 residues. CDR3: CASSLSVTASGANVLTF. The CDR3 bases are TGTGCCAGCAGTTTATCAGTAACAGCCTCCGGGGCCAACGTCCTGACTTTC.

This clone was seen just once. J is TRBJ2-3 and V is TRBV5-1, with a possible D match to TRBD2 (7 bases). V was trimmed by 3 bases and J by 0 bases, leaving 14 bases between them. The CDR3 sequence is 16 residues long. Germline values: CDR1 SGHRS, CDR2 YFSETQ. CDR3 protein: CASSSRGGPSTDTQYF. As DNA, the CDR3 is TGCGCCAGCAGCTCAAGGGGGGGCCCTAGCACAGATACGCAGTATTTT.

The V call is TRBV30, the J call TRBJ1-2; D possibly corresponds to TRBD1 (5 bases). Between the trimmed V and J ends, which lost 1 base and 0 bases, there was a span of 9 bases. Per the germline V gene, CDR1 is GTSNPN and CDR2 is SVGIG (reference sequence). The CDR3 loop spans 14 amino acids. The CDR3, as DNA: TGTGCCTGGAGTGGGGCAGGGACTAACTATGGCTACACCTTC. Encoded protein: CAWSGAGTNYGYTF.

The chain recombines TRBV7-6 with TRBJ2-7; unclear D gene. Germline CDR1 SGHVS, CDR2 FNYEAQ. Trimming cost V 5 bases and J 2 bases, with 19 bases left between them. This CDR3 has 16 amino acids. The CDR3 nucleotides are TGTGCCAGCAGCCCCTCTTTATCGGGCTGGACCTACGAGCAGTACTTC. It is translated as CASSPSLSGWTYEQYF.

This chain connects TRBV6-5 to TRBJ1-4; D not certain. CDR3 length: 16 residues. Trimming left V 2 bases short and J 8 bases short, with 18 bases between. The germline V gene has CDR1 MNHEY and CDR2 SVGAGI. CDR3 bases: TGTGCCAGCAGTTACGGAGGCCGCCGGGGAGACGAAAAACTGTTTTTT. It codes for CASSYGGRRGDEKLFF.

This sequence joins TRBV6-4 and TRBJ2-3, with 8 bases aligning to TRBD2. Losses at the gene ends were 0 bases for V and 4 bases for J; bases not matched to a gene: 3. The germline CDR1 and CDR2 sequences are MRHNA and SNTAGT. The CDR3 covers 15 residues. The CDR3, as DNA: TGTGCCAGCAGTGACTCGACGGGGGGGCCAGATACGCAGTATTTT. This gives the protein CASSDSTGGPDTQYF.

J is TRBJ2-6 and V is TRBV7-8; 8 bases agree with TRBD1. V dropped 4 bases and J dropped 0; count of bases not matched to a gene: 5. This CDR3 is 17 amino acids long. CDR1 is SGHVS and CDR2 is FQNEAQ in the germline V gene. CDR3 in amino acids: CASSSRGPSSGANVLTF. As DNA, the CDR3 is TGTGCCAGCAGCTCCAGGGGGCCCTCCTCTGGGGCCAACGTCCTGACTTTC. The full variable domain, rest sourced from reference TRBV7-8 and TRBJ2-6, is GAGVSQSPRYKVAKRGQDVALRCDPISGHVSLFWYQQALGQGPEFLTYFQNEAQLDKSGLPSDRFFAERPEGSVSTLKIQRTQQEDSAVYLCASSSRGPSSGANVLTFGAGSRLTVL.

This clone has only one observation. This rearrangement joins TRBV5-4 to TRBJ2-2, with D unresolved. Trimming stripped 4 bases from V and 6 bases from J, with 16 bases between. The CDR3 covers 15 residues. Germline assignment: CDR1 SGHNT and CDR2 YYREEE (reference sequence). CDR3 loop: CASSLLDAGAGELFF. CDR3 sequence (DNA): TGTGCCAGCAGCCTCCTAGATGCTGGCGCCGGGGAGCTGTTTTTT.

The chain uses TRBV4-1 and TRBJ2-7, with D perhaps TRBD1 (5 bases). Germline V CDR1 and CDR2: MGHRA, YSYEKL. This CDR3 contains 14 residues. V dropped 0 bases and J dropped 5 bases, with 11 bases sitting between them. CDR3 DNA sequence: TGCGCCAGCAGCCAAGATCGGCAGGGCCACGAGCAGTACTTC. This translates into CASSQDRQGHEQYF.

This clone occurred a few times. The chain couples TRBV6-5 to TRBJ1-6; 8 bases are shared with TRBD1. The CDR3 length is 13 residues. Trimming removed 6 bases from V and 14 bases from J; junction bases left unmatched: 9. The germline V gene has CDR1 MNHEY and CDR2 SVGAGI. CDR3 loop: CASRLQGARALHF. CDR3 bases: TGTGCCAGCAGACTTCAGGGGGCAAGAGCCCTCCACTTT.

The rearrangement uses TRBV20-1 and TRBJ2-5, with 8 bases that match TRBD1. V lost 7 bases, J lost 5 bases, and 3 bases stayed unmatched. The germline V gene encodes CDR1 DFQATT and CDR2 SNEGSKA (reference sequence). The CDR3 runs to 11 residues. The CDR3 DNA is TGCAGTGGCACAGGGGGTGAGACCCAGTACTTC. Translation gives CSGTGGETQYF.

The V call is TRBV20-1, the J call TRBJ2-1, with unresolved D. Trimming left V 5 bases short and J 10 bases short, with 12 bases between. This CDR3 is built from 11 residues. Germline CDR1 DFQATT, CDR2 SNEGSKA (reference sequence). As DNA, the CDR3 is TGCAGTGCTCAGACTGCGCGGGAGCAGTTCTTC. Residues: CSAQTAREQFF.

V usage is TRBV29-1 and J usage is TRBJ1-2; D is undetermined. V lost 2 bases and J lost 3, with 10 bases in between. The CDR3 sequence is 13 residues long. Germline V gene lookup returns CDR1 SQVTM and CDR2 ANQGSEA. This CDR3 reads CSVEPAAYYGYTF. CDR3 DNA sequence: TGCAGCGTTGAACCCGCCGCATACTATGGCTACACCTTC. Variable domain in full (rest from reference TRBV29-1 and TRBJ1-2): SAVISQKPSRDICQRGTSLTIQCQVDSQVTMMFWYRQQPGQSLTLIATANQGSEATYESGFVIDKFPISRPNLTFSTLTVSNMSPEDSSIYLCSVEPAAYYGYTFGSGTRLTVV.

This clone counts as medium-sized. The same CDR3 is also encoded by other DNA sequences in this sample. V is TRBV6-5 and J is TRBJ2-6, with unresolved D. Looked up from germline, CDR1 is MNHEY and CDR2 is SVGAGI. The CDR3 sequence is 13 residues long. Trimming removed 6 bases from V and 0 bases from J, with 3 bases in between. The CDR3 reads CASRDSGANVLTF. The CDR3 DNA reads TGTGCCAGCAGAGACTCTGGGGCCAACGTCCTGACTTTC.

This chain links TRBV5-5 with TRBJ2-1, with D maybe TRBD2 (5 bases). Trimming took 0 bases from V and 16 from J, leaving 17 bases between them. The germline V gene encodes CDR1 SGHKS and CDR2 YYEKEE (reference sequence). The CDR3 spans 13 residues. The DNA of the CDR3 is TGTGCCAGCAGCTTGGGGGTCGGACTTATGAGTTTCTTC. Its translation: CASSLGVGLMSFF.

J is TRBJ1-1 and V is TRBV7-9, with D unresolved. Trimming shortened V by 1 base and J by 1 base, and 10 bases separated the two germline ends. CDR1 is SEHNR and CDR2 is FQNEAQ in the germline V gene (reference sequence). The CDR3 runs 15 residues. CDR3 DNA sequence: TGTGCCAGCAGCTTAGACGGCGCAGGGAACACTGAAGCTTTCTTT. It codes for CASSLDGAGNTEAFF.

Written as DNA, the CDR3 is TGCGCCAGCAGCCAGAGGGGACGGGGGAATGAGCAGTTCTTC. As protein: CASSQRGRGNEQFF. The chain joins TRBV4-3 to TRBJ2-1, with D possibly TRBD2 on 6 matching bases. The V end was cut by 3 bases, the J end by 7 bases, with 13 bases between. There are 14 residues in the CDR3. Per germline, CDR1 LGHNA and CDR2 YSLEER.

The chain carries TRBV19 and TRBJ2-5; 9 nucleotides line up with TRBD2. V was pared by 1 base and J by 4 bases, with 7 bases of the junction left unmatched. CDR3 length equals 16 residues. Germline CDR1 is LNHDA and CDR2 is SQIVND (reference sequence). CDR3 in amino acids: CASSIGSQRGVETQYF. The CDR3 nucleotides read TGTGCCAGTAGTATAGGCTCCCAGCGGGGGGTAGAGACCCAGTACTTC. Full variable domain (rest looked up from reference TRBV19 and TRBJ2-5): DGGITQSPKYLFRKEGQNVTLSCEQNLNHDAMYWYRQDPGQGLRLIYYSQIVNDFQKGDIAEGYSVSREKKESFPLTVTSAQKNPTAFYLCASSIGSQRGVETQYFGPGTRLLVL.

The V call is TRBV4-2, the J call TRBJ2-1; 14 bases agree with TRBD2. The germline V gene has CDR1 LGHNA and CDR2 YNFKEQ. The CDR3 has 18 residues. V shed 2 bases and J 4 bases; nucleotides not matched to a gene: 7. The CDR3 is CASSQTGLAGDPYNEQFF. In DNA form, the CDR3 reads TGTGCCAGCAGCCAAACGGGACTAGCGGGGGATCCTTACAATGAGCAGTTCTTC.

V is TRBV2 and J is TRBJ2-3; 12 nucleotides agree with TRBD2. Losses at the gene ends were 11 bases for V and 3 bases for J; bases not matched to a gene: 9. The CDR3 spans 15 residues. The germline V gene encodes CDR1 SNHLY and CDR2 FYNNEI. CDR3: CASPSGGARTDTQYF. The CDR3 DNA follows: TGTGCCTCTCCTAGCGGGGGGGCTAGAACAGATACGCAGTATTTT. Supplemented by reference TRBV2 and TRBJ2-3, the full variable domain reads EPEVTQTPSHQVTQMGQEVILRCVPISNHLYFYWYRQILGQKVEFLVSFYNNEISEKSEIFDDQFSVERPDGSNFTLKIRSTKLEDSAMYFCASPSGGARTDTQYFGPGTRLTVL.

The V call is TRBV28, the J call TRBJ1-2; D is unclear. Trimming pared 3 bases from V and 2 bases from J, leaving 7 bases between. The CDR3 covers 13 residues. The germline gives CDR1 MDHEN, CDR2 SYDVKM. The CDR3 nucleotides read TGTGCCAGCAGTTTGACACGGAACTATGGCTACACCTTC. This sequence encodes CASSLTRNYGYTF.

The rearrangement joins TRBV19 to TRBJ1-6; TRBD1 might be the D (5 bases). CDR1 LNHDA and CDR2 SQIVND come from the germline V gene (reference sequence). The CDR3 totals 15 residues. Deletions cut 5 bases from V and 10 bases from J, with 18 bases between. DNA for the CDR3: TGTGCCAGTAGTCCCCGCAGGGACGTTGGATCACCCCTCCACTTT. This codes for CASSPRRDVGSPLHF.